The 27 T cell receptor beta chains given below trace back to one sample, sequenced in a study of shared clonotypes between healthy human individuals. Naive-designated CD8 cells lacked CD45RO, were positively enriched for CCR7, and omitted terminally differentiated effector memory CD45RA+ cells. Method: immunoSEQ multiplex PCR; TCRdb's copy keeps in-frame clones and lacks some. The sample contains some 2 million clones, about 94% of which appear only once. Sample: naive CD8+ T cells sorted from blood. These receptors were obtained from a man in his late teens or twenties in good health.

The CDR3 protein is CASSLFGTGKQETQYF. CDR3 nucleotide sequence: TGTGCCAGCAGTTTATTTGGGACAGGGAAACAAGAGACCCAGTACTTC. This rearrangement joins TRBV27 to TRBJ2-5, with 9 bases aligning to TRBD1. The CDR3 length is 16 residues. The junction had 5 bases not matched to a gene; V was cut back by 1 base and J by 2 bases. Germline V CDR1 and CDR2: MNHEY, SMNVEV (reference sequence).

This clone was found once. In nucleotides, the CDR3 is TGTGCCAGCAGTTTACAACTGACCGAAGACTTGCACTCCTACGAGCAGTACTTC. It is translated as CASSLQLTEDLHSYEQYF. The genes are TRBV27 and TRBJ2-7, with unresolved D. In germline, CDR1 is MNHEY, CDR2 SMNVEV (reference sequence). Trimming took off 2 bases at V and 0 bases at J, with 20 bases between the two ends. This CDR3 has 18 amino acids.

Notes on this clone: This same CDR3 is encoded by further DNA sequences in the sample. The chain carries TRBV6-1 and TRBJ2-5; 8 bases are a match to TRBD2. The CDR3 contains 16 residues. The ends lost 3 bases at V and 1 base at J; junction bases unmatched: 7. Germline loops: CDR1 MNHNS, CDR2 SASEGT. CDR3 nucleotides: TGTGCCAGCAGTGAGCTTGCGGGAGGCCCCCAAGAGACCCAGTACTTC. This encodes CASSELAGGPQETQYF.

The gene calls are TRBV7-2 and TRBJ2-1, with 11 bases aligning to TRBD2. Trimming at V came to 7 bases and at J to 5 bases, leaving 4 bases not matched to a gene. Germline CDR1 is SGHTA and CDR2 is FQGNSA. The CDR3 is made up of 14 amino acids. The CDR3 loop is CASNLAGGHNEQFF. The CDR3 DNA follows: TGTGCCAGCAACCTAGCGGGGGGACACAATGAGCAGTTCTTC.

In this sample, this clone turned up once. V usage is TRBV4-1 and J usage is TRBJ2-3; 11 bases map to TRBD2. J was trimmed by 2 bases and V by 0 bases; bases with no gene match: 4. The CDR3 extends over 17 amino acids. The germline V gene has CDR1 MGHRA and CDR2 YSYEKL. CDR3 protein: CASSQDQTSGVTDTQYF. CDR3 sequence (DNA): TGCGCCAGCAGCCAAGACCAGACTAGCGGGGTCACAGATACGCAGTATTTT.

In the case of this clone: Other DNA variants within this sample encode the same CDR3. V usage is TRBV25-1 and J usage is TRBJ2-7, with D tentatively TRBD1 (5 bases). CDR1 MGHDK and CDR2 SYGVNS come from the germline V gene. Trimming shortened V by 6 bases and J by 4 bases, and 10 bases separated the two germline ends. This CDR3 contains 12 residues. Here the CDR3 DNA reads TGTGCCAGCAGCGTCGACAGTTACGAGCAGTACTTC. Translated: CASSVDSYEQYF.

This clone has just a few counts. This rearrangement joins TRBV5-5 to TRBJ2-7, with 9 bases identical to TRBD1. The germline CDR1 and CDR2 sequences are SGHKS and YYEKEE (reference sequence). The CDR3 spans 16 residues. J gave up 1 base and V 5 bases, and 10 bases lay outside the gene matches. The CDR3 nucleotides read TGTGCCAGCAGTCATGGGTTGGGACAGGGATCCTACGAGCAGTACTTC. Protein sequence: CASSHGLGQGSYEQYF.

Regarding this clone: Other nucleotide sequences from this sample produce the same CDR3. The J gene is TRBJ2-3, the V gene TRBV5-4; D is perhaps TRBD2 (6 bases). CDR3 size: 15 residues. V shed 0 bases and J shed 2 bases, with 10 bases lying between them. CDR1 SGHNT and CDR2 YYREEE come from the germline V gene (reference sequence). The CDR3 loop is CASSLVGGPTDTQYF. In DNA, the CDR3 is TGTGCCAGCAGCTTGGTCGGGGGTCCCACAGATACGCAGTATTTT.

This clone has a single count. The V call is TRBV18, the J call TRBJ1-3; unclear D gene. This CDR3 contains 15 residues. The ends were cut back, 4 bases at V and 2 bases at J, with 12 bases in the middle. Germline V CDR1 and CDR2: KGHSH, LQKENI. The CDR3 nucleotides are TGTGCCAGCTCACGGACGGAGACAACTGGAAACACCATATATTTT. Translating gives CASSRTETTGNTIYF.

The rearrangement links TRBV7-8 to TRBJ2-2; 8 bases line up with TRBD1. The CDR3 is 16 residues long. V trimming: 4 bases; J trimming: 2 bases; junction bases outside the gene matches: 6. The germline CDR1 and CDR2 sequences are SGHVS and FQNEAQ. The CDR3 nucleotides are TGTGCCAGCAGCTCGGGACAGGTTAGAAACACCGGGGAGCTGTTTTTT. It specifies CASSSGQVRNTGELFF.

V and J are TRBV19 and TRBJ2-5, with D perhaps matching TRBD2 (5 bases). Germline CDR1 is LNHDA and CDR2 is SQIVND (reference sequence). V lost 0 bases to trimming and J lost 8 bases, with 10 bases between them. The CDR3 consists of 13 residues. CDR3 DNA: TGTGCCAGTAGTATAGACCCTCCGGGAACCCAGTACTTC. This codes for CASSIDPPGTQYF.

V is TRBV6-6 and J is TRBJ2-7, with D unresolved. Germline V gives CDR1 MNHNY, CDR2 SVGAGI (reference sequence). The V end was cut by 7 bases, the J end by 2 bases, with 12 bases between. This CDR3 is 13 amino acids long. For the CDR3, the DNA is TGTGCCAGCACTGGAGATAGGGCCTACGAGCAGTACTTC. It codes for CASTGDRAYEQYF.

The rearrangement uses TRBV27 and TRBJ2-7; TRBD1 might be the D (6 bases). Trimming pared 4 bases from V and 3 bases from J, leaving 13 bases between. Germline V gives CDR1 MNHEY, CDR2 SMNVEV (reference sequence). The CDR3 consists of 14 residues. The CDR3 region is CASSSSGALYEQYF. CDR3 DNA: TGTGCCAGCAGTTCATCAGGGGCCCTCTACGAGCAGTACTTC.

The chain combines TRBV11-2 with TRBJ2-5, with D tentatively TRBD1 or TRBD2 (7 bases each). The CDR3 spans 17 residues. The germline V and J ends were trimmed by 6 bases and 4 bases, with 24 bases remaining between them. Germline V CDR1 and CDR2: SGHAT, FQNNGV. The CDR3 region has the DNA TGTGCCAGCAGTCAGGGGGGCTGGCGGGAGATCAGAGAGACCCAGTACTTC. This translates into CASSQGGWREIRETQYF. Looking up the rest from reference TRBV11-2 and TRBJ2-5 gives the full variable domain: EAGVAQSPRYKIIEKRQSVAFWCNPISGHATLYWYQQILGQGPKLLIQFQNNGVVDDSQLPKDRFSAERLKGVDSTLKIQPAKLEDSAVYLCASSQGGWREIRETQYFGPGTRLLVL.

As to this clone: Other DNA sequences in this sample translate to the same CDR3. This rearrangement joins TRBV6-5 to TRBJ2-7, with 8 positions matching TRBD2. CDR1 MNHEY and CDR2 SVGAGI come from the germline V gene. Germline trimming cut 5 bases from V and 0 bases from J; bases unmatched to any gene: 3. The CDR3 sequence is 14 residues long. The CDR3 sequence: CASSQSGSSYEQYF. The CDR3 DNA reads TGTGCCAGCAGTCAAAGCGGGAGCTCCTACGAGCAGTACTTC.

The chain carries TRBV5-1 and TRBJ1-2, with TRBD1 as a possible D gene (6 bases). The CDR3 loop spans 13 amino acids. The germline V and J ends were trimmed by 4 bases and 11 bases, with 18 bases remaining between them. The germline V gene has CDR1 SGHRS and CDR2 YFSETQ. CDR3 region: CASSLEGGAWYTF. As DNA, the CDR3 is TGCGCCAGCAGCCTTGAAGGGGGGGCCTGGTACACCTTC.

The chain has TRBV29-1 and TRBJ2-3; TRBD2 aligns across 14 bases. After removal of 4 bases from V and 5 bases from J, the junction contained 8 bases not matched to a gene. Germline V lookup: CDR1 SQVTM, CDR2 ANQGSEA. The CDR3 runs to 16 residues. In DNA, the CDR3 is TGCAGCGTTGTGGGACTAGCGGGGGCGACGCTAGATACGCAGTATTTT. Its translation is CSVVGLAGATLDTQYF.

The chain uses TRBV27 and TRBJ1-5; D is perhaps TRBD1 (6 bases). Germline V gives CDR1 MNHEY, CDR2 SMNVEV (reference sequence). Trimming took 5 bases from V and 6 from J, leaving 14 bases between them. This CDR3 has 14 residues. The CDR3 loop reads CASSPYGGAQPQHF. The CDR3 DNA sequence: TGTGCCAGCAGTCCCTATGGGGGGGCTCAGCCCCAGCATTTT.

CDR3 region: CASSVGLAIYTGELFF. CDR3 nucleotide sequence: TGTGCCAGCAGCGTGGGGCTAGCGATATACACCGGGGAGCTGTTTTTT. The chain is built from TRBV9 and TRBJ2-2, with D possibly being TRBD2 (6 bases). The CDR3 totals 16 residues. V dropped 2 bases and J dropped 3 bases, with 14 bases sitting between them. The germline CDR1 and CDR2 sequences are SGDLS and YYNGEE.

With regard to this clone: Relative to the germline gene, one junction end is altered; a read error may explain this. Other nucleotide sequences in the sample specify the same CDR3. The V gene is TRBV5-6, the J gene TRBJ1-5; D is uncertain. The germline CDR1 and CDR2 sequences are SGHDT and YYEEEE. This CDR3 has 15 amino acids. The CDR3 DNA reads TGTGCTAGCAGCTTGTATCAAAATAGCAATCAGCCCCAGCATTTT. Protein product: CASSLYQNSNQPQHF. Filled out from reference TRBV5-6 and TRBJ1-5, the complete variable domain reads DAGVTQSPTHLIKTRGQQVTLRCSPKSGHDTVSWYQQALGQGPQFIFQYYEEEERQRGNFPDRFSGHQFPNYSSELNVNALLLGDSALYLCASSLYQNSNQPQHFGDGTRLSIL.

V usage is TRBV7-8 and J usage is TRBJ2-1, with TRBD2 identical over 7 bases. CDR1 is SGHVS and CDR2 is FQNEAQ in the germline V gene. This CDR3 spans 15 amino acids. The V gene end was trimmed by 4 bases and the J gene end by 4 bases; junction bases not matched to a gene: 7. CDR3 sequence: CASSYWGGPYNEQFF. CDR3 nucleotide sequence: TGTGCCAGCAGCTATTGGGGGGGACCTTACAATGAGCAGTTCTTC.

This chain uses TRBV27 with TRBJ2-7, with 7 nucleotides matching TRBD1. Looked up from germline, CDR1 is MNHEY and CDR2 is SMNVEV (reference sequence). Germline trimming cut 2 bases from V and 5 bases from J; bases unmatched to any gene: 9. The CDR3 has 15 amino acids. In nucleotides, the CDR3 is TGTGCCAGCAGTTTAGTAATAGGGGGCAGGGACGAGCAGTACTTC. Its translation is CASSLVIGGRDEQYF.

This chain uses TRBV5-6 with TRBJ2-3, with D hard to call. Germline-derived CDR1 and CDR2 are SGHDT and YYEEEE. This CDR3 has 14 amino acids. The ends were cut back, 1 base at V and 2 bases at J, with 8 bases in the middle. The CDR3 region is CASSLLTNTDTQYF. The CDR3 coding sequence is TGTGCCAGCAGCTTGTTAACGAACACAGATACGCAGTATTTT.

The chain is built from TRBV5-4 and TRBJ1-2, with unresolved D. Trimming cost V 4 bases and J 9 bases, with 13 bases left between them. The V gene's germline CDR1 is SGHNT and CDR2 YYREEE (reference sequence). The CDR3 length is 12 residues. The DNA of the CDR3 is TGTGCCAGCAGCCACTCCGGGGAAAGCTACACCTTC. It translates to CASSHSGESYTF.

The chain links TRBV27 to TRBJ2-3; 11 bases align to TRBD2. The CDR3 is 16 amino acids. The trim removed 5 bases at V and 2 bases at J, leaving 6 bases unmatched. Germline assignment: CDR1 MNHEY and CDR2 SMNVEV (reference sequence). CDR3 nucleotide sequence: TGTGCCAGCAGTATCGGACTAGCGGGCTACACAGATACGCAGTATTTT. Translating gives CASSIGLAGYTDTQYF.

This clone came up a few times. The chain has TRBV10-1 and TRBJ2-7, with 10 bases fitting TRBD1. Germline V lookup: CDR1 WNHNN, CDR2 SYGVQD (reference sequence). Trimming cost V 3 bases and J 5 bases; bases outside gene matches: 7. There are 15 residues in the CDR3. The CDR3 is CASSDPGQGTDEQYF. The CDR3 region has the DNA TGCGCCAGCAGTGACCCGGGACAGGGGACCGACGAGCAGTACTTC.

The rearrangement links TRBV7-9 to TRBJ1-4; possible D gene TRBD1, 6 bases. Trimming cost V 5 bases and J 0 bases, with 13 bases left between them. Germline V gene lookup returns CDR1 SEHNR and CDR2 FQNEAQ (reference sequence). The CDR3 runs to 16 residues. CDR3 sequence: CASSQDSGATNEKLFF. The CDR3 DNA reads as TGTGCCAGCAGCCAGGACAGTGGGGCAACTAATGAAAAACTGTTTTTT.